The clone carrying this TCR beta chain was recorded at least ten times. Its antigen is unknown. The entry originates in a study of T cells in Graves' hyperthyroidism and ophthalmopathy. Study-wide points: Separation of ophthalmopathy from stable hyperthyroidism was achieved by a 13 V-J model.

Amplified regions were TCR beta CDR3 sequences from RNA transcripts. First-round RT-PCR of the TCR CDR3 relied on the HTBI primer set. Via MiXCR, TCRdb re-called the multiplex PCR reads, giving one row per CDR3 protein. The sample yields hundreds of thousands of distinct CDR3 sequences, over 10% seen once. The sequence was obtained from a young woman with Graves' hyperthyroidism. Material: blood.

CDR3 residues: CAWKGEGVSEAFF. In DNA, the CDR3 is TGTGCCTGGAAGGGAGAGGGGGTTTCTGAAGCTTTCTTT. The J gene is TRBJ1-1, the V gene TRBV30; tentatively, D is TRBD1 (6 bases). Germline V gene lookup returns CDR1 GTSNPN and CDR2 SVGIG (reference sequence). The germline V and J ends were trimmed by 4 bases and 6 bases, with 15 bases remaining between them. The CDR3 is 13 residues long.